The clone carrying this T cell receptor beta chain was seen more than once but under ten times. What it binds is unknown. The length of the CDR3 is 13 residues. Unmatched junction bases numbered 2, after V lost 1 base and J lost 8 bases. Per germline, CDR1 SEHNR and CDR2 FQNEAQ (reference sequence). TCR cDNA, made by 5'RACE template switching, carried an added universal primer site and UMIs. Via MiXCR, TCRdb re-called the 5' RACE reads, giving one row per CDR3 protein. The table records around 340,000 distinct CDR3 sequences, under 15% of them present only once. The data were obtained in a study of T cells after yellow fever vaccination. Study background: SMART-Seq v4 Ultra Low Input prepared libraries from low-cell fractions.

General study results and limits: Post-booster repertoires again held most primary-vaccination clones (approximately 96% CD4, roughly 88% CD8). Contamination of FACS-sorted repertoires by abundant clonotypes from the bulk population could occur.

This clonotype was sampled from a man aged 18 to 29 who received the YFV17D yellow fever vaccine. This sequence joins TRBV7-9 and TRBJ2-1; TRBD1 matches at 7 bases. The sequencing here drew on CD4+ T cells sorted from PBMCs, taken 15 days after the yellow fever booster vaccination. The CDR3 bases are TGTGCCAGCAGCTTAGAGGGGGCCGATGAGCAGTTCTTC. It encodes CASSLEGADEQFF.